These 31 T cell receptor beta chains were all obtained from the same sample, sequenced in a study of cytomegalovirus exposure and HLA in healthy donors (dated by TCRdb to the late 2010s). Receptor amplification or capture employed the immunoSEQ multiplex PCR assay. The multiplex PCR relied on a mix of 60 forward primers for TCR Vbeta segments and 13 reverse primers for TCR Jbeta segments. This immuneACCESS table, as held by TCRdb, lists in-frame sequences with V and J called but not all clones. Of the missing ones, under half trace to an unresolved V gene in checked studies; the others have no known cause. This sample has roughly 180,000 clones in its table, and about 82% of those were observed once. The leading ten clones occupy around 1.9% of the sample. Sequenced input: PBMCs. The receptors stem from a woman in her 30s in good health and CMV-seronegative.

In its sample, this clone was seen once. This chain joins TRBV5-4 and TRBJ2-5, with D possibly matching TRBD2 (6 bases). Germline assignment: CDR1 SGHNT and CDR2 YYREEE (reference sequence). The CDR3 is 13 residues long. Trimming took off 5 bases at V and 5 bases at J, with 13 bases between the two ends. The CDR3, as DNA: TGTGCCAGCAGTCAGGAGGCGGGGGAGACCCAGTACTTC. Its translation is CASSQEAGETQYF.

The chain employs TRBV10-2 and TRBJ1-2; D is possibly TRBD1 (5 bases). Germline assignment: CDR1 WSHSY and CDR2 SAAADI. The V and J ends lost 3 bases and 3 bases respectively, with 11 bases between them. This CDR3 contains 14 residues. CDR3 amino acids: CASSDLGLHYGYTF. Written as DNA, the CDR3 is TGCGCCAGCAGTGACTTGGGACTGCACTATGGCTACACCTTC.

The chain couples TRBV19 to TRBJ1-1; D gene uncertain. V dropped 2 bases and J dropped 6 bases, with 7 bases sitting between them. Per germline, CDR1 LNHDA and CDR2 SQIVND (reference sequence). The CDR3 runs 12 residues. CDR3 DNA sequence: TGTGCCAGTAGTATACGAGGGTCTGAAGCTTTCTTT. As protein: CASSIRGSEAFF.

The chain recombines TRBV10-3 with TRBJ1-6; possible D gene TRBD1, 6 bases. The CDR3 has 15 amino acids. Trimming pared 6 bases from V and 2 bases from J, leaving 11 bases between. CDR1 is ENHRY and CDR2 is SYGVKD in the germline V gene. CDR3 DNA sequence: TGTGCCATCAGAGAACAGGGTGCCTATAATTCACCCCTCCACTTT. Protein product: CAIREQGAYNSPLHF.

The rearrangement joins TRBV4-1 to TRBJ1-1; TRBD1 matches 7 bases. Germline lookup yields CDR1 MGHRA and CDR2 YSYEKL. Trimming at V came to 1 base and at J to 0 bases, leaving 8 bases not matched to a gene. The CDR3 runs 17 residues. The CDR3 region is CASSQGPRDSLNTEAFF. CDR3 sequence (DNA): TGCGCCAGCAGCCAAGGGCCCCGGGACAGTTTGAACACTGAAGCTTTCTTT.

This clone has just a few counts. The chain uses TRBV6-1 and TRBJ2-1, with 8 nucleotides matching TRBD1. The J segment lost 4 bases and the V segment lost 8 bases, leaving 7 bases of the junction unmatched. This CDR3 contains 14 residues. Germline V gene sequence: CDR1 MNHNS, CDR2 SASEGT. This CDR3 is CASLGQVDYNEQFF. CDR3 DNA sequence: TGTGCCAGCCTGGGACAGGTGGATTACAATGAGCAGTTCTTC.

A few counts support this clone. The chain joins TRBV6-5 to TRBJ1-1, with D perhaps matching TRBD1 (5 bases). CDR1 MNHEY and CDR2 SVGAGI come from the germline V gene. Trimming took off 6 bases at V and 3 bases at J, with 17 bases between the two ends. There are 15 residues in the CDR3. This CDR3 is CASSERGVGYTEAFF. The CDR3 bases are TGTGCCAGCAGCGAACGGGGGGTTGGGTACACTGAAGCTTTCTTT.

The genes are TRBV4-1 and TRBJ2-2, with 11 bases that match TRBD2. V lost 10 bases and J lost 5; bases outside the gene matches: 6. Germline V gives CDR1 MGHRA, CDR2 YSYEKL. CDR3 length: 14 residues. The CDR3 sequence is CATSSGGSTGELFF. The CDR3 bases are TGCGCCACCTCTAGCGGGGGGTCTACCGGGGAGCTGTTTTTT.

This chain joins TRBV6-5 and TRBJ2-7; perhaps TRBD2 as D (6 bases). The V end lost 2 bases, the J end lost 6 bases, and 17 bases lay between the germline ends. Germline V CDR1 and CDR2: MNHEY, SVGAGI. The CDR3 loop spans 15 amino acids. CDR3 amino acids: CASSYRESLPSEQYF. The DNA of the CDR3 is TGTGCCAGCAGTTACCGGGAGTCTCTCCCGTCCGAGCAGTACTTC.

CDR3 nucleotides: TGTGCCAGCAGCCCTCCACTAGCGGGGGGGTCCTACGAGCAGTACTTC. Protein sequence: CASSPPLAGGSYEQYF. The chain employs TRBV7-3 and TRBJ2-7, with 13 bases matching TRBD2. Trimming cost V 5 bases and J 1 base; bases outside gene matches: 5. This CDR3 comprises 16 residues. The germline V gene encodes CDR1 SGHTA and CDR2 FQGTGA.

CDR3 bases: TGTGCCAGCAGTGACCTTTCAACTAGGGGGGGCCAGTACTTC. It encodes CASSDLSTRGGQYF. This sequence joins TRBV25-1 and TRBJ2-7; tentative D call: TRBD2 (7 bases). The germline gives CDR1 MGHDK, CDR2 SYGVNS. V was cut by 3 bases and J by 10 bases, with 19 bases left in between. This CDR3 contains 14 residues.

In DNA form, the CDR3 reads TGTGCCATCAGGGACAGTAGCAATCAGCCCCAGCATTTT. The encoded protein is CAIRDSSNQPQHF. J is TRBJ1-5 and V is TRBV10-3; D perhaps matches TRBD1 (6 bases). V gave up 6 bases and J gave up 0 bases, with 6 bases separating them. The CDR3 totals 13 residues. Germline V CDR1 and CDR2: ENHRY, SYGVKD.

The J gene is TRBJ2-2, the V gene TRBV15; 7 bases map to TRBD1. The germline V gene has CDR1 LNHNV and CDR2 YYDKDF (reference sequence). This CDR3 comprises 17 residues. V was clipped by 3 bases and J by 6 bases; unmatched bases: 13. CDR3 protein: CATSSGQDPYRAGELFF. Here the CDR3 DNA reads TGTGCCACCAGCAGTGGACAGGATCCTTACAGGGCCGGGGAGCTGTTTTTT.

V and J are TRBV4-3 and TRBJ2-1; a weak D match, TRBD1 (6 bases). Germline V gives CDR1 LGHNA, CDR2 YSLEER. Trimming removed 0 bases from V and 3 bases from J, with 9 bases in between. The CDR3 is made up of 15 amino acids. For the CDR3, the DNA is TGCGCCAGCAGCCAAGAAGACAGGTTCTACAATGAGCAGTTCTTC. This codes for CASSQEDRFYNEQFF.

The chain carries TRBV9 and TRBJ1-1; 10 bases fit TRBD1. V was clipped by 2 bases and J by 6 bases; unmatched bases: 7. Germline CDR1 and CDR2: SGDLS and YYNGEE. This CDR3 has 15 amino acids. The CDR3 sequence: CASSVVGQGWAEAFF. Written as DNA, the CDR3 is TGTGCCAGCAGCGTTGTGGGACAGGGGTGGGCTGAAGCTTTCTTT.

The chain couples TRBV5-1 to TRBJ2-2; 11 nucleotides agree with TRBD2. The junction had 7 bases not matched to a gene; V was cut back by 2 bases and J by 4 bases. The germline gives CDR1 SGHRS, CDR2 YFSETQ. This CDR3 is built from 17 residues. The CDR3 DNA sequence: TGCGCCAGCAGCTTTCCCGGGACTAGCGGACTCACCGGGGAGCTGTTTTTT. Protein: CASSFPGTSGLTGELFF.

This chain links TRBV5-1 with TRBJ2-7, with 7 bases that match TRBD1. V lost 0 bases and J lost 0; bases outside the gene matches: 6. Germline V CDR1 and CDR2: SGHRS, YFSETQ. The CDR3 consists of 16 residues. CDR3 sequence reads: CASSLGPDRPSYEQYF. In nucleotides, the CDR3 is TGCGCCAGCAGCTTGGGACCGGACAGGCCCTCCTACGAGCAGTACTTC.

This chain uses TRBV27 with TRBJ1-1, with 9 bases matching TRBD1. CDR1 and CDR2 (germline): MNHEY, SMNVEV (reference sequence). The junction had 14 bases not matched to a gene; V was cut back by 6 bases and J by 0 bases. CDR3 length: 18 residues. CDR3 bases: TGTGCCAGCAGCAACCGATGGACAGGGGATAGCATGAACACTGAAGCTTTCTTT. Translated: CASSNRWTGDSMNTEAFF.

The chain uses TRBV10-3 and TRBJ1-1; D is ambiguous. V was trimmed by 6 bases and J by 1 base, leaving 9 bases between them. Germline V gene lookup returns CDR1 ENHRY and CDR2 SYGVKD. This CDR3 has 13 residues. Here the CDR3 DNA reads TGTGCCATCAGGGACTTACAGAACACTGAAGCTTTCTTT. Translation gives CAIRDLQNTEAFF.

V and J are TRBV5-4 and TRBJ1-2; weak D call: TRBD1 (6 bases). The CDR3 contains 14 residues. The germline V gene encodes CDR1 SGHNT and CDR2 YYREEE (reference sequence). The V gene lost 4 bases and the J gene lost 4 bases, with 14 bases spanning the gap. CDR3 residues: CASSRGGGGYGYTF. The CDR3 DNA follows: TGTGCCAGCAGCCGAGGGGGGGGCGGCTATGGCTACACCTTC. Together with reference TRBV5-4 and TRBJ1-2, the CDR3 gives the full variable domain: ETGVTQSPTHLIKTRGQQVTLRCSSQSGHNTVSWYQQALGQGPQFIFQYYREEENGRGNFPPRFSGLQFPNYSSELNVNALELDDSALYLCASSRGGGGYGYTFGSGTRLTVV.

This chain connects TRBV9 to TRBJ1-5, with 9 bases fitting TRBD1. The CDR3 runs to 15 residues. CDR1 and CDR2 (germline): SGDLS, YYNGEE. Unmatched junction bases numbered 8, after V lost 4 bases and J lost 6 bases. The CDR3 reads CASSTGTGMGQPQHF. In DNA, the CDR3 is TGTGCCAGCAGCACCGGGACAGGGATGGGTCAGCCCCAGCATTTT.

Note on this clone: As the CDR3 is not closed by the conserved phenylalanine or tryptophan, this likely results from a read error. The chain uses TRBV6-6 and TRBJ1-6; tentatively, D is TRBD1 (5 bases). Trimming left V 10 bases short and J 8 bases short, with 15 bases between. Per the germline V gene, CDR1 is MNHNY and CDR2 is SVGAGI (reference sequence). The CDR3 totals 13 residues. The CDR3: CANLREGDSPLHL. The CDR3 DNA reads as TGTGCCAACCTTAGGGAAGGGGATTCACCCCTCCACCTT.

The CDR3 is CAWSATATLGNTIYF. CDR3 bases: TGTGCCTGGAGTGCAACAGCTACTCTTGGAAACACCATATATTTT. The V call is TRBV30, the J call TRBJ1-3; D is undetermined. V lost 1 base, J lost 3 bases, and 13 bases lay in between. This CDR3 is 15 amino acids long. Per germline, CDR1 GTSNPN and CDR2 SVGIG (reference sequence).

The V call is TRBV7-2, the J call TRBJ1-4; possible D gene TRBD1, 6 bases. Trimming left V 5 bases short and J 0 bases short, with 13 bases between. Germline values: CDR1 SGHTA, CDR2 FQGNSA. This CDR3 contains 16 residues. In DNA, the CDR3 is TGTGCCAGCAGCCCGGACAGCCAATCAACTAATGAAAAACTGTTTTTT. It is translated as CASSPDSQSTNEKLFF.

The CDR3 DNA reads as TGTGCCAGCAGTGAATTGACAGGGGGCGCGTCTGGTCAGCCCCAGCATTTT. Translation: CASSELTGGASGQPQHF. The chain recombines TRBV6-1 with TRBJ1-5; TRBD1 aligns across 10 bases. The V gene end was trimmed by 2 bases and the J gene end by 6 bases; junction bases not matched to a gene: 10. CDR3 length: 17 residues. Germline CDR1 reads MNHNS; CDR2 reads SASEGT.

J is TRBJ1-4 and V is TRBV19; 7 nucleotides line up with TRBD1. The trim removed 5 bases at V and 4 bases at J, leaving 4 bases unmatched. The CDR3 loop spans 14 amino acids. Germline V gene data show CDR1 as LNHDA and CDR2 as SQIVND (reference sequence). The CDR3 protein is CASSPDRINEKLFF. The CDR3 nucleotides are TGTGCCAGTAGTCCGGACAGGATTAATGAAAAACTGTTTTTT.

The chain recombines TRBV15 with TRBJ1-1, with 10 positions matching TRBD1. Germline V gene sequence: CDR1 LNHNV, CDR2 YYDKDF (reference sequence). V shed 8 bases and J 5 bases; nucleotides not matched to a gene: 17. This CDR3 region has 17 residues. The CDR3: CATGGGGQGGSRTEAFF. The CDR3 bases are TGTGCCACCGGGGGAGGAGGACAGGGGGGTTCGAGGACTGAAGCTTTCTTT.

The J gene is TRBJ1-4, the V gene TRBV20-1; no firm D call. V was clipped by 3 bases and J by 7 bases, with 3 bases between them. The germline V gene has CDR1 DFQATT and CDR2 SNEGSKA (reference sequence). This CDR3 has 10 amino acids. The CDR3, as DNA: TGCAGTGCTAGGGCTGAAAAACTGTTTTTT. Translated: CSARAEKLFF.

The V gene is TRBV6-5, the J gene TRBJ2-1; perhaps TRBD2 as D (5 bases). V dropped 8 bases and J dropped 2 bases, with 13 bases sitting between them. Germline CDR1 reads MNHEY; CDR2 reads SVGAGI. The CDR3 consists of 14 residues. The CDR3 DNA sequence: TGTGCCAGCCGATTAGCGATAGCCTACAATGAGCAGTTCTTC. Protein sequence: CASRLAIAYNEQFF.

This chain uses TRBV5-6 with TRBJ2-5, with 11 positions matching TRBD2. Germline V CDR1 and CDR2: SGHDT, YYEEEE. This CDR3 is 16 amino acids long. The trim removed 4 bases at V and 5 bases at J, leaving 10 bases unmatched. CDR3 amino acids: CASSPDSGGVPETQYF. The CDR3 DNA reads TGTGCCAGCAGCCCGGATAGCGGGGGGGTGCCGGAGACCCAGTACTTC.

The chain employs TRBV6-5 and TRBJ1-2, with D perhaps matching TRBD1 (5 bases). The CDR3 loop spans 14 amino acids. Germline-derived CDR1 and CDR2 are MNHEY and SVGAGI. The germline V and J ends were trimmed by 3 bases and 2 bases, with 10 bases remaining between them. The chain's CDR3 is CASSYPGENYGYTF. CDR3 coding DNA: TGTGCCAGCAGTTATCCGGGGGAGAACTATGGCTACACCTTC.